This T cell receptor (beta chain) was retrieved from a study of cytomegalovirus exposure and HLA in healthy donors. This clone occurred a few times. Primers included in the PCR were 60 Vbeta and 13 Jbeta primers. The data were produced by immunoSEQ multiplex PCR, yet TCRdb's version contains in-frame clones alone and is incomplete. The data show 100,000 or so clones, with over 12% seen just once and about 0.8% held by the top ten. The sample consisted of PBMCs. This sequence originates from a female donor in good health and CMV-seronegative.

The CDR3 DNA follows: TGTGCCAGCAGCCCAACAGGGAACTATGGCTACACCTTC. This encodes CASSPTGNYGYTF. This chain joins TRBV7-6 and TRBJ1-2; D may be TRBD1 (6 bases). Trimming stripped 5 bases from V and 2 bases from J, with 9 bases between. The CDR3 is 13 residues long. Germline V CDR1 and CDR2: SGHVS, FNYEAQ. Based on the CDR3 plus reference TRBV7-6 and TRBJ1-2, the full variable domain is GAGVSQSPRYKVTKRGQDVALRCDPISGHVSLYWYRQALGQGPEFLTYFNYEAQQDKSGLPNDRFSAERPEGSISTLTIQRTEQRDSAMYRCASSPTGNYGYTFGSGTRLTVV.